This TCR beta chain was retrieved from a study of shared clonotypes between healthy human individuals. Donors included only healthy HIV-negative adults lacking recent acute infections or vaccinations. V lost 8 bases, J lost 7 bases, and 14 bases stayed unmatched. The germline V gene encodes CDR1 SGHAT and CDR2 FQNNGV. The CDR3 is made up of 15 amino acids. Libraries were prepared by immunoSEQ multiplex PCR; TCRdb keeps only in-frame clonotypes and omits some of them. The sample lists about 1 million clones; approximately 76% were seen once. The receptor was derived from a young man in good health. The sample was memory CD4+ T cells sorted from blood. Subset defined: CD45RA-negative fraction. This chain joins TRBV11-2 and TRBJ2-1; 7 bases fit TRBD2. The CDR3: CASSFAGVSGNEQFF. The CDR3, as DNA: TGTGCCAGCTCGTTTGCGGGGGTCAGCGGGAATGAGCAGTTCTTC.